A selection of T cell receptor beta chains follows, all from one sample in a study of control samples from healthy donors and cancer patients. Assay: immunoSEQ multiplex PCR; the TCRdb copy retains only in-frame clones and omits some. Here the sample spans some 200,000 clones, 90% to 95% being singletons. The sequencing sample was made of blood. The receptors were sampled from a man aged 18 to 29 in good health. Each CDR3 is given with its conserved first and last residue. A D gene is named only where the DNA matches it firmly. Only some rows state a clone size, as once, few, many or a class for expanded clones.

v_gene	d_gene	j_gene	abundance	CDR3nt	CDR3aa
TRBV19	-	TRBJ1-3	-	TGTGCCAGTAGTATACAGGGGAAAGGAGGAAACACCATATATTTT	CASSIQGKGGNTIYF
TRBV19	-	TRBJ2-6	-	TGTGCCAGTAGTTTCTCTGGGGCCAACGTCCTGACTTTC	CASSFSGANVLTF
TRBV9	-	TRBJ1-1	-	TGTGCCAGCAGCTCCCAACTGACGGGAACTGAAGCTTTCTTT	CASSSQLTGTEAFF
TRBV7-9	-	TRBJ1-5	few	TGTGCCAGCAGCTTAGATATGAACGGTTATCAGCCCCAGCATTTT	CASSLDMNGYQPQHF
TRBV6-5	-	TRBJ1-1	-	TGTGCCAGCAGCCCGAGGGGAGTCACTGAAGCTTTCTTT	CASSPRGVTEAFF
TRBV27	TRBD2	TRBJ2-3	-	TGTGCCAGCAGTAGAGAGCTAGGGACTAGCTGGGGCACAGATACGCAGTATTTT	CASSRELGTSWGTDTQYF
TRBV5-6	-	TRBJ1-1	-	TGTGCCAGCAGCTCCACGGAGGGGGGATGGGGCACTGAAGCTTTCTTT	CASSSTEGGWGTEAFF
TRBV5-1	-	TRBJ2-5	-	TGCGCCAGCAGCACGGGGTGGACAGCTCAAGAGACCCAGTACTTC	CASSTGWTAQETQYF
TRBV5-1	-	TRBJ1-6	-	TGCGCCAGCACTCAGACGGCGAGCTCCTATAATTCACCCCTCCACTTT	CASTQTASSYNSPLHF
TRBV6-4	TRBD1	TRBJ2-5	-	TGTGCCAGCAGTGACTCGGGGACAGGGGGAATCGAGACCCAGTACTTC	CASSDSGTGGIETQYF
TRBV5-1	TRBD1	TRBJ2-7	-	TGCGCCAGCAGCTTGGTTACAGGGGGCTACGAGCAGTACTTC	CASSLVTGGYEQYF
TRBV5-8	-	TRBJ1-5	-	TGTGCCAGCGGGCCCCTCGGAGGGGAGGGTCAGCCCCAGCATTTT	CASGPLGGEGQPQHF
TRBV12-5	TRBD2	TRBJ2-7	once	TGTGCTAGTGGTTTGTACGGGGGGGCCTACGAGCAGTACTTC	CASGLYGGAYEQYF
TRBV6-5	-	TRBJ1-5	-	TGCGCCAGCAGACGAGGCGCGGTTCAGCCCCAGCATTTT	CASRRGAVQPQHF
TRBV5-1	-	TRBJ2-7	-	TGCGCCAGCAGCTTCCCAGGGGCCTACGAGCAGTACTTC	CASSFPGAYEQYF
TRBV27	TRBD1	TRBJ1-6	-	TGTGCCAGCAGTACTACGGGACAGGGATTCTATCGGGCGGCCCTCCACTTT	CASSTTGQGFYRAALHF
TRBV3-1/TRBV3-2	-	TRBJ2-7	-	TGTGCCAGCAGCCAAGCCGCAGGCCTCCAGGAGCAGTACTTC	CASSQAAGLQEQYF
TRBV9	TRBD1	TRBJ1-2	-	TGTGCCAGCAGCGCCCGGGGACAGGATAACTATGGCTACACCTTC	CASSARGQDNYGYTF
TRBV5-1	-	TRBJ2-1	-	TGCGCCAGCAGCTTCCGGGGCCAAAACAATGAGCAGTTCTTC	CASSFRGQNNEQFF
TRBV5-1	-	TRBJ2-7	-	TGCGCCAGCAGCTTGGACACCGGGACGGTGTCCTACGAGCAGTACTTC	CASSLDTGTVSYEQYF
TRBV14	-	TRBJ2-5	once	TGTGCCAGCAGCCCCATCCTTGCACCGAGCGGAGAGACCCAGTACTTC	CASSPILAPSGETQYF
TRBV19	-	TRBJ2-3	-	TGTGCCAGTAGCCGGATCCTTTCTAGCACAGATACGCAGTATTTT	CASSRILSSTDTQYF
TRBV9	-	TRBJ2-2	once	TGTGCCAGCAGCGTAGCTCTGAGGACGGGGGGGGAGCTGTTTTTT	CASSVALRTGGELFF
TRBV25-1	-	TRBJ1-2	-	TGTGCCAGCTTCGGGGACCTCCCTGGGTATGGCTACACCTTC	CASFGDLPGYGYTF
TRBV24-1	TRBD2	TRBJ2-1	-	TGTGCCACCAGTCCCCGAGGGGAGGGCTCCAATGAGCAGTTCTTC	CATSPRGEGSNEQFF
TRBV10-2	-	TRBJ1-3	-	TGCGCCAGCAGTGAGTCGATGGCAGGGGTCTCTGGAAACACCATATATTTT	CASSESMAGVSGNTIYF
TRBV19	-	TRBJ1-1	-	TGTGCCAGTAGTCCTACTACGAACGGGGGTAATGAAGCTTTCTTT	CASSPTTNGGNEAFF
TRBV2	TRBD1	TRBJ1-6	-	TGTGCCAGCAGGACAGGGCGTAATTCACCCCTCCACTTT	CASRTGRNSPLHF
TRBV5-4	-	TRBJ2-7	once	TGTGCCAGCAGCTTGGATTGGGGGGGCAGCTACGAGCAGTACTTC	CASSLDWGGSYEQYF
TRBV12-5	-	TRBJ2-3	-	TGTGCTAGTGGTTTAGGGGGGGGAGGAGATACGCAGTATTTT	CASGLGGGGDTQYF
TRBV6-1	-	TRBJ1-3	-	TGTGCCAGCAGTGGCTACAGGGAAGGCTCTGGAAACACCATATATTTT	CASSGYREGSGNTIYF
TRBV6-2/TRBV6-3	-	TRBJ2-4	-	TGTGCCAGCAGTAAATGGGACCAGAGCATTCAGTACTTC	CASSKWDQSIQYF
TRBV5-1	TRBD1	TRBJ1-1	-	TGCGCCAGCAGCCGAAAGGGACAGGGGGCCACGAAGGGTGAAGCTTTCTTT	CASSRKGQGATKGEAFF
TRBV2	-	TRBJ1-1	-	TGTGCCAGCAGTTTTCCCCTTGGACTGCCCGCCGAGAACGCTGAAGCTTTCTTT	CASSFPLGLPAENAEAFF
TRBV6-1	-	TRBJ1-1	-	TGTGCCAGCAGTGAAGCGCGGTGGTTGACAGGACTCATGAACACTGAAGCTTTCTTT	CASSEARWLTGLMNTEAFF
TRBV19	TRBD1	TRBJ1-1	-	TGTGCCAGTACTATGGGACAGGGATCGAACACTGAAGCTTTCTTT	CASTMGQGSNTEAFF
TRBV5-4	-	TRBJ2-7	-	TGTGCCAGCAGCCCAGGACATTACGAGCAGTACTTC	CASSPGHYEQYF
TRBV30	-	TRBJ1-4	-	TGTGCCTGGAGTGTAAATCTACCAGGGGCAGAAGAAAAACTGTTTTTT	CAWSVNLPGAEEKLFF
TRBV12-5	-	TRBJ1-5	-	TGTGCTAGTGGTTTGGTACTTCAGCCCCAGCATTTT	CASGLVLQPQHF
TRBV9	-	TRBJ1-3	-	TGTGCCAGCAGCGGACGACGAAACACCATATATTTT	CASSGRRNTIYF
TRBV3-1/TRBV3-2	TRBD2	TRBJ2-3	once	TGTGCCAGCAGCTCCCGGGCTAGCGGATTGGATACGCAGTATTTT	CASSSRASGLDTQYF
TRBV6-1	-	TRBJ1-4	once	TGTGCCAGCAGTGAAGGGCCAGGGATTATATATGAAAAACTGTTTTTT	CASSEGPGIIYEKLFF
TRBV7-9	-	TRBJ1-1	-	TGTGCCAGCAGCTGGGGGAACACTGAAGCTTTCTTT	CASSWGNTEAFF
TRBV5-5	-	TRBJ2-5	-	TGTGCCAGCAGTCGTGGGGCTGGGGAGACCCAGTACTTC	CASSRGAGETQYF
TRBV19	-	TRBJ2-3	-	TGTGCCAGTAGCCCTATAGAGGGGAGCACAGATACGCAGTATTTT	CASSPIEGSTDTQYF